What follows are 13 T cell receptor beta chains derived from one specimen sequenced in a study of T cell responses to AZD1222 COVID-19 vaccine. The assay was immunoSEQ multiplex PCR, and TCRdb's table has in-frame clones only and misses some. The sample yields about 210,000 clones, approximately 94% seen once. The material was peripheral blood, obtained 28 days after the second dose of the MenACWY control vaccine. Receptors were obtained from an adult who received the MenACWY meningococcal vaccine as a control.

The rearrangement uses TRBV30 and TRBJ1-6; 8 bases agree with TRBD1. The CDR3 totals 17 residues. Germline V CDR1 and CDR2: GTSNPN, SVGIG (reference sequence). The junction had 10 bases not matched to a gene; V was cut back by 4 bases and J by 2 bases. The CDR3 DNA reads as TGTGCCTGGAATGCGGACAGGGTCGACCCCTATAATTCACCCCTCCACTTT. Protein product: CAWNADRVDPYNSPLHF.

The chain has TRBV27 and TRBJ2-7; the match to TRBD1 covers 8 bases. J was trimmed by 4 bases and V by 5 bases; bases with no gene match: 10. The CDR3 is 15 amino acids. CDR1 is MNHEY, CDR2 SMNVEV, per germline (reference sequence). CDR3 nucleotides: TGTGCCAGCAGTCCTATCCCGAGACAGGGGTACGAGCAGTACTTC. Encoded protein: CASSPIPRQGYEQYF.

V is TRBV2 and J is TRBJ2-1; unclear D gene. The CDR3 extends over 10 amino acids. V lost 6 bases and J 12 bases, leaving 9 bases between the germline ends. Germline CDR1 is SNHLY and CDR2 is FYNNEI. The CDR3 DNA follows: TGTGCCAGCAGCCCTGCTGGGCAGTTCTTC. Protein: CASSPAGQFF. The variable domain in full, completed from reference TRBV2 and TRBJ2-1, reads EPEVTQTPSHQVTQMGQEVILRCVPISNHLYFYWYRQILGQKVEFLVSFYNNEISEKSEIFDDQFSVERPDGSNFTLKIRSTKLEDSAMYFCASSPAGQFFGPGTRLTVL.

The chain employs TRBV30 and TRBJ1-2; the D is unclear. The CDR3 extends over 14 amino acids. Germline CDR1 GTSNPN, CDR2 SVGIG (reference sequence). V was shortened by 0 bases and J by 4 bases, with 12 bases between the two germline ends. CDR3 in amino acids: CAWSVGRDGYGYTF. The CDR3 DNA reads as TGTGCCTGGAGTGTGGGTAGGGATGGCTATGGCTACACCTTC.

The chain employs TRBV25-1 and TRBJ2-1; 13 bases are shared with TRBD2. The CDR3 is 15 residues long. Germline-derived CDR1 and CDR2 are MGHDK and SYGVNS. Trimming removed 3 bases from V and 9 bases from J; junction bases left unmatched: 5. CDR3 loop: CASSERTSGSSEQFF. DNA for the CDR3: TGTGCCAGCAGTGAGAGGACTAGCGGGAGTAGTGAGCAGTTCTTC.

This rearrangement joins TRBV14 to TRBJ1-1, with 7 bases matching TRBD1. The CDR3 sequence is 18 residues long. Germline loops: CDR1 SGHDN, CDR2 FVKESK. V was clipped by 0 bases and J by 1 base; unmatched bases: 11. The CDR3: CASSQETGPGSGNTEAFF. DNA of the CDR3: TGTGCCAGCAGCCAAGAGACAGGGCCTGGATCAGGGAACACTGAAGCTTTCTTT.

The chain links TRBV9 to TRBJ2-2; D is possibly TRBD2 (6 bases). CDR1 SGDLS and CDR2 YYNGEE come from the germline V gene. The CDR3 totals 17 residues. With 0 bases removed from V and 0 bases from J, the gap between germline ends came to 12 bases. The CDR3 is CASSVVGSGANTGELFF. The CDR3 DNA sequence: TGTGCCAGCAGCGTAGTTGGTAGCGGAGCGAACACCGGGGAGCTGTTTTTT.

J is TRBJ2-2 and V is TRBV24-1; D is undetermined. This CDR3 is 15 amino acids long. Trimming pared 1 base from V and 6 bases from J, leaving 11 bases between. CDR1 and CDR2 (germline): KGHDR, SFDVKD. CDR3 protein: CATSDFKSQAGELFF. CDR3 sequence (DNA): TGTGCCACCAGTGATTTTAAGTCTCAAGCCGGGGAGCTGTTTTTT.

This clone was recorded once. The CDR3 sequence is CATSDNGREGEKLFF. In DNA form, the CDR3 reads TGTGCCACCAGTGATAATGGCAGGGAAGGTGAAAAACTGTTTTTT. V gene TRBV24-1 combines with J gene TRBJ1-4, with D perhaps matching TRBD1 (5 bases). Germline V gives CDR1 KGHDR, CDR2 SFDVKD. The CDR3 covers 15 residues. V gave up 3 bases and J gave up 7 bases, with 14 bases separating them.

The V and J genes are TRBV5-1 and TRBJ2-7; D is undetermined. The V end was cut by 0 bases, the J end by 3 bases, with 13 bases between. The CDR3 is 15 amino acids. Germline V CDR1 and CDR2: SGHRS, YFSETQ. For the CDR3, the DNA is TGCGCCAGCAGCTTGGATCCCGCACCCATCTACGAGCAGTACTTC. This gives the protein CASSLDPAPIYEQYF.

V and J are TRBV9 and TRBJ2-7; TRBD1 might be the D (6 bases). V lost 0 bases and J lost 3, with 13 bases in between. CDR1 SGDLS and CDR2 YYNGEE come from the germline V gene. The CDR3 is made up of 15 amino acids. CDR3 bases: TGTGCCAGCAGCGTAGGTCCAGGGGAAGTCTACGAGCAGTACTTC. Translated, it gives CASSVGPGEVYEQYF.

The chain is built from TRBV2 and TRBJ1-3; D ambiguous. The germline CDR1 and CDR2 sequences are SNHLY and FYNNEI. The length of the CDR3 is 14 residues. Trimming cost V 6 bases and J 0 bases, with 9 bases left between them. CDR3 loop: CASRLDNSGNTIYF. The CDR3 DNA reads as TGTGCCAGCAGACTAGATAACTCTGGAAACACCATATATTTT.

V and J are TRBV5-1 and TRBJ1-5; D not resolved. The CDR3 has 14 amino acids. CDR1 is SGHRS and CDR2 is YFSETQ in the germline V gene. V was clipped by 0 bases and J by 5 bases, with 9 bases between them. The chain's CDR3 is CASSLGSTDQPQHF. The CDR3 DNA sequence: TGCGCCAGCAGCTTGGGCAGTACCGATCAGCCCCAGCATTTT.